This T cell receptor beta chain was identified during a study of technical replicates of blood from several donors. Repertoires were generated with immunoSEQ multiplex PCR, while TCRdb's copy carries only in-frame clones and drops some. The sample shows about 61,000 clones, about 96% of them seen only once. Sequencing was carried out using T cells isolated from PBMCs. The origin of this receptor is a human donor in good health.

CDR3 bases: TGTGCCAGTAGTATAGTGGGGAGGGGAGGCAATCAGCCCCAGCATTTT. It is translated as CASSIVGRGGNQPQHF. This chain joins TRBV19 and TRBJ1-5, with D possibly matching TRBD1 (5 bases). The CDR3 runs 16 residues. Per germline, CDR1 LNHDA and CDR2 SQIVND (reference sequence). Trimming took off 1 base at V and 2 bases at J, with 12 bases between the two ends.